This passage covers 27 T cell receptor beta chains from one sample sequenced in a study of blood T cell repertoires in COVID-19. Profiling relied on immunoSEQ multiplex PCR, and the TCRdb table lists in-frame clones only, not all of them. This sample carries approximately 170,000 clones, approximately 80% of them seen once, and the ten largest clones take more than 14%. The material sequenced was peripheral blood. Receptors were obtained from a woman between 65 and 79 years old with COVID-19, enrolled during active disease.

The chain uses TRBV14 and TRBJ2-1, with 10 bases lining up with TRBD2. V lost 1 base and J lost 1; bases outside the gene matches: 1. From germline, CDR1 is SGHDN and CDR2 FVKESK. There are 16 residues in the CDR3. CDR3 DNA sequence: TGTGCCAGCAGCCAAGTAGCGGGAGGATCCTACAATGAGCAGTTCTTC. Translating it yields CASSQVAGGSYNEQFF.

The chain joins TRBV6-5 to TRBJ2-1; the D gene is possibly TRBD1 (6 bases). V lost 8 bases and J 4 bases, leaving 12 bases between the germline ends. The CDR3 has 13 residues. Germline loops: CDR1 MNHEY, CDR2 SVGAGI. The chain's CDR3 is CASYREIYNEQFF. The CDR3 DNA sequence: TGTGCCAGCTACAGGGAGATTTACAATGAGCAGTTCTTC.

This clone has a single count. The chain is built from TRBV2 and TRBJ1-5; D call uncertain. V was shortened by 8 bases and J by 6 bases, with 14 bases between the two germline ends. Germline V gives CDR1 SNHLY, CDR2 FYNNEI. The CDR3 runs 13 residues. CDR3 protein: CASQRRDGQPQHF. The CDR3 bases are TGTGCCAGCCAGCGGCGTGACGGTCAGCCCCAGCATTTT.

V usage is TRBV2 and J usage is TRBJ1-5; no firm D call. The CDR3 extends over 12 amino acids. Germline V gives CDR1 SNHLY, CDR2 FYNNEI. V dropped 6 bases and J dropped 9 bases, with 12 bases sitting between them. CDR3 amino acids: CASRGRERPQHF. The CDR3 DNA follows: TGTGCCAGCAGGGGCCGGGAGAGGCCCCAGCATTTT.

This rearrangement joins TRBV15 to TRBJ2-7; possibly TRBD2 for D (6 bases). Germline loops: CDR1 LNHNV, CDR2 YYDKDF (reference sequence). There are 15 residues in the CDR3. V was pared by 0 bases and J by 6 bases, with 15 bases between. CDR3 sequence (DNA): TGTGCCACCAGCAGAGAACGACATCTCGGGGGCGAGCAGTACTTC. Translating it yields CATSRERHLGGEQYF.

The chain links TRBV6-5 to TRBJ2-2, with D unresolved. CDR1 is MNHEY, CDR2 SVGAGI, per germline. The CDR3 contains 13 residues. Between the trimmed V and J ends, which lost 3 bases and 2 bases, there was a span of 4 bases. The CDR3 DNA reads as TGTGCCAGCAGTTATTCAAACACCGGGGAGCTGTTTTTT. It translates to CASSYSNTGELFF.

The chain has TRBV5-1 and TRBJ1-3; 8 nucleotides match TRBD1. Germline-derived CDR1 and CDR2 are SGHRS and YFSETQ. The CDR3 runs 17 residues. With 0 bases clipped from V and 0 bases from J, the junction kept 5 bases outside the gene matches. The CDR3 sequence is CASSLVPGGLSGNTIYF. The CDR3 DNA reads TGCGCCAGCAGCTTGGTTCCAGGGGGCCTCTCTGGAAACACCATATATTTT.

V and J are TRBV27 and TRBJ1-5, with D perhaps TRBD1 (5 bases). This CDR3 contains 16 residues. Germline V CDR1 and CDR2: MNHEY, SMNVEV (reference sequence). V was trimmed by 3 bases and J by 2 bases, leaving 14 bases between them. The CDR3 coding sequence is TGTGCCAGCAGTTTCTCAGGGCAAATGGGCAATCAGCCCCAGCATTTT. Protein: CASSFSGQMGNQPQHF.

This chain uses TRBV12-3 or TRBV12-4 with TRBJ1-1, with a possible D match to TRBD1 (6 bases). The length of the CDR3 is 13 residues. The V end was cut by 7 bases, the J end by 6 bases, with 15 bases between. CDR3 nucleotide sequence: TGTGCCAGCATCCACGGGAGGGGGGCTGAAGCTTTCTTT. It encodes CASIHGRGAEAFF.

The V gene is TRBV10-3, the J gene TRBJ2-3, with D possibly TRBD1 on 5 matching bases. Trimming left V 0 bases short and J 2 bases short, with 6 bases between. The CDR3 has 14 amino acids. CDR1 is ENHRY and CDR2 is SYGVKD in the germline V gene. DNA of the CDR3: TGTGCCATCAGTGAGTCGACAGACACAGATACGCAGTATTTT. This codes for CAISESTDTDTQYF.

V usage is TRBV19 and J usage is TRBJ1-3; weak D call: TRBD1 (6 bases). CDR3 length: 15 residues. V lost 4 bases, J lost 4 bases, and 14 bases lay in between. The germline CDR1 and CDR2 sequences are LNHDA and SQIVND (reference sequence). CDR3 amino acids: CASSTSTGPGNTIYF. In DNA form, the CDR3 reads TGTGCCAGTAGTACGTCGACAGGTCCCGGAAACACCATATATTTT.

V is TRBV6-5 and J is TRBJ2-1; 16 bases line up with TRBD2. Germline CDR1 MNHEY, CDR2 SVGAGI. This CDR3 contains 15 residues. Germline trimming cut 4 bases from V and 8 bases from J; bases unmatched to any gene: 2. CDR3 DNA sequence: TGTGCCAGCAGTTCGGGACTAGCGGGAGGGCATGAGCAGTTCTTC. Translating gives CASSSGLAGGHEQFF.

The chain uses TRBV30 and TRBJ1-6, with D hard to call. Trimming took 6 bases from V and 5 from J, leaving 11 bases between them. This CDR3 region has 13 residues. CDR1 and CDR2 (germline): GTSNPN, SVGIG (reference sequence). The CDR3 sequence: CACPGYNNSPLHF. In nucleotides, the CDR3 is TGTGCCTGCCCGGGATATAATAATTCACCCCTCCACTTT. Variable domain in full (rest from reference TRBV30 and TRBJ1-6): SQTIHQWPATLVQPVGSPLSLECTVEGTSNPNLYWYRQAAGRGLQLLFYSVGIGQISSEVPQNLSASRPQDRQFILSSKKLLLSDSGFYLCACPGYNNSPLHFGNGTRLTVT.

V and J are TRBV7-2 and TRBJ2-3; a possible D gene is TRBD2 (6 bases). The CDR3 runs to 16 residues. The ends were cut back, 1 base at V and 0 bases at J, with 11 bases in the middle. CDR1 and CDR2 from the germline V gene are SGHTA and FQGNSA. CDR3 sequence: CASSLVGGASTDTQYF. CDR3 in DNA: TGTGCCAGCAGCTTAGTTGGCGGGGCGAGCACAGATACGCAGTATTTT.

The chain recombines TRBV29-1 with TRBJ2-2; 8 bases agree with TRBD2. The CDR3 consists of 15 residues. The V segment lost 5 bases and the J segment 3 bases; nucleotides outside the gene matches: 8. CDR1 and CDR2 (germline): SQVTM, ANQGSEA. CDR3 nucleotides: TGCAGCGTTCCCGGACCCGGGGGGGACACCGGGGAGCTGTTTTTT. Its translation: CSVPGPGGDTGELFF.

This clone was counted between two and nine times. V gene TRBV5-1 combines with J gene TRBJ1-1; 8 nucleotides agree with TRBD1. The V segment lost 4 bases and the J segment 10 bases; nucleotides outside the gene matches: 18. The length of the CDR3 is 16 residues. Germline V gene data show CDR1 as SGHRS and CDR2 as YFSETQ. For the CDR3, the DNA is TGCGCCAGCAGCGGGACCCGGGACAGGTCTAAAGGTGGAGCTTTCTTT. Its protein is CASSGTRDRSKGGAFF.

CDR3 coding DNA: TGTGCCAGCAACCCCCGCCAGGGCTACTACGAGCAGTACGTC. It yields the protein CASNPRQGYYEQYV. This chain links TRBV6-5 with TRBJ2-7, with D possibly TRBD1 on 5 matching bases. Germline lookup yields CDR1 MNHEY and CDR2 SVGAGI. The ends were cut back, 7 bases at V and 3 bases at J, with 16 bases in the middle. The CDR3 runs to 14 residues.

This chain joins TRBV6-5 and TRBJ1-1; weak D call: TRBD1 (5 bases). Germline V gives CDR1 MNHEY, CDR2 SVGAGI. The CDR3 is 15 amino acids. Trimming cost V 0 bases and J 4 bases, with 12 bases left between them. The CDR3 nucleotides are TGTGCCAGCAGTTACTCTACCCAGGGTTTCACTGAAGCTTTCTTT. It is translated as CASSYSTQGFTEAFF.

This sequence joins TRBV9 and TRBJ1-6, with D possibly being TRBD1 (6 bases). The germline V gene encodes CDR1 SGDLS and CDR2 YYNGEE. The CDR3 is 15 amino acids. V was shortened by 0 bases and J by 8 bases, with 12 bases between the two germline ends. The CDR3 bases are TGTGCCAGCAGCGTAGCGGCGGGGGCTGATTCACCCCTCCACTTT. Encoded protein: CASSVAAGADSPLHF.

This sequence joins TRBV28 and TRBJ1-1; 7 nucleotides line up with TRBD1. This CDR3 contains 14 residues. Losses at the gene ends were 5 bases for V and 2 bases for J; bases not matched to a gene: 5. Germline lookup yields CDR1 MDHEN and CDR2 SYDVKM. The CDR3 sequence is CASSEGQLNTEAFF. CDR3 sequence (DNA): TGTGCCAGCAGTGAGGGACAGCTAAACACTGAAGCTTTCTTT.

V and J are TRBV5-1 and TRBJ2-1; TRBD2 might be the D (5 bases). Germline CDR1 reads SGHRS; CDR2 reads YFSETQ. The V and J ends lost 1 base and 6 bases respectively, with 14 bases between them. This CDR3 is built from 15 residues. CDR3 sequence reads: CASSLTPRRGNEQFF. Written as DNA, the CDR3 is TGCGCCAGCAGCTTGACGCCACGCCGGGGCAATGAGCAGTTCTTC.

The chain combines TRBV6-5 with TRBJ1-2; 7 positions match TRBD1. The CDR3 loop spans 15 amino acids. Per the germline V gene, CDR1 is MNHEY and CDR2 is SVGAGI. V was pared by 6 bases and J by 5 bases, with 12 bases of the junction left unmatched. In DNA, the CDR3 is TGTGCCAGCAGCCCCCAGGGGGACTCCTTTTATGGCTACACCTTC. It encodes CASSPQGDSFYGYTF.

This clone has a handful of counts. The rearrangement uses TRBV24-1 and TRBJ1-5; no definite D call. Looked up from germline, CDR1 is KGHDR and CDR2 is SFDVKD. The CDR3 is made up of 14 amino acids. The ends were cut back, 6 bases at V and 7 bases at J, with 15 bases in the middle. In DNA form, the CDR3 reads TGTGCCACCAGTAAAGAGGGCGGCGGGCAGCCCCAGCATTTT. Translation gives CATSKEGGGQPQHF.

The V call is TRBV10-3, the J call TRBJ1-1, with TRBD1 matching 11 bases. The V gene's germline CDR1 is ENHRY and CDR2 SYGVKD. With V trimmed by 4 bases and J by 10 bases, 8 bases remained unmatched. This CDR3 contains 14 residues. The DNA of the CDR3 is TGTGCCATCAGTGGACCGGGACAGGGGGGAGTAGCTTTCTTT. This sequence encodes CAISGPGQGGVAFF.

The chain recombines TRBV30 with TRBJ1-4; 8 bases align to TRBD1. The trim removed 1 base at V and 5 bases at J, leaving 6 bases unmatched. This CDR3 region has 15 residues. Per the germline V gene, CDR1 is GTSNPN and CDR2 is SVGIG (reference sequence). CDR3 bases: TGTGCCTGGAGTGGACAGGGGAAGGGAAATGAAAAACTGTTTTTT. Translation: CAWSGQGKGNEKLFF. Together with reference TRBV30 and TRBJ1-4, the CDR3 gives the full variable domain: SQTIHQWPATLVQPVGSPLSLECTVEGTSNPNLYWYRQAAGRGLQLLFYSVGIGQISSEVPQNLSASRPQDRQFILSSKKLLLSDSGFYLCAWSGQGKGNEKLFFGSGTQLSVL.

This clone was seen more than once but under ten times. The chain links TRBV5-4 to TRBJ2-2; D perhaps matches TRBD2 (6 bases). The CDR3 sequence is 15 residues long. CDR1 is SGHNT, CDR2 YYREEE, per germline (reference sequence). V lost 1 base and J 4 bases, leaving 11 bases between the germline ends. CDR3 protein: CASSLRGVGTGELFF. The DNA of the CDR3 is TGTGCCAGCAGCTTGCGCGGGGTGGGCACCGGGGAGCTGTTTTTT.

The chain combines TRBV27 with TRBJ1-5, with unresolved D. Trimming left V 5 bases short and J 4 bases short, with 12 bases between. The CDR3 covers 14 residues. Germline CDR1 and CDR2: MNHEY and SMNVEV (reference sequence). The chain's CDR3 is CASSLETANQPQHF. The CDR3 DNA sequence: TGTGCCAGCAGTCTAGAGACGGCTAATCAGCCCCAGCATTTT.